This T cell receptor beta chain is from a study of T-cell memory formation after mild COVID-19. Overall study findings and caveats: Pre-infection memory already had some responding clones, implying cross-reactive memory joined.

Germline values: CDR1 SGHTA, CDR2 FQGTGA. The CDR3 length is 14 residues. The J segment lost 6 bases and the V segment lost 6 bases, leaving 7 bases of the junction unmatched. TCRdb processed the 5' RACE reads anew with MiXCR; each CDR3 protein has one entry. The sample lists under 700,000 distinct CDR3 sequences, roughly 21% seen once, with about 12% in the top ten. In regard to this clonotype: What it binds is not known.

V gene TRBV7-3 combines with J gene TRBJ2-3; TRBD2 matches at 9 bases. Input material: PBMCs or a T cell subset sorted from them (not recorded which). This sequence originates from an adult woman who had mild COVID-19 (a few samples of this study predate the infection). Cell type and time point are not known. This chain's CDR3 is CASSPGLAFDTQYF. CDR3 DNA sequence: TGTGCCAGCAGTCCGGGACTAGCTTTTGATACGCAGTATTTT. The whole variable domain, filled in from reference TRBV7-3 and TRBJ2-3, reads GAGVSQTPSNKVTEKGKYVELRCDPISGHTALYWYRQSLGQGPEFLIYFQGTGAADDSGLPNDRFFAVRPEGSVSTLKIQRTERGDSAVYLCASSPGLAFDTQYFGPGTRLTVL.